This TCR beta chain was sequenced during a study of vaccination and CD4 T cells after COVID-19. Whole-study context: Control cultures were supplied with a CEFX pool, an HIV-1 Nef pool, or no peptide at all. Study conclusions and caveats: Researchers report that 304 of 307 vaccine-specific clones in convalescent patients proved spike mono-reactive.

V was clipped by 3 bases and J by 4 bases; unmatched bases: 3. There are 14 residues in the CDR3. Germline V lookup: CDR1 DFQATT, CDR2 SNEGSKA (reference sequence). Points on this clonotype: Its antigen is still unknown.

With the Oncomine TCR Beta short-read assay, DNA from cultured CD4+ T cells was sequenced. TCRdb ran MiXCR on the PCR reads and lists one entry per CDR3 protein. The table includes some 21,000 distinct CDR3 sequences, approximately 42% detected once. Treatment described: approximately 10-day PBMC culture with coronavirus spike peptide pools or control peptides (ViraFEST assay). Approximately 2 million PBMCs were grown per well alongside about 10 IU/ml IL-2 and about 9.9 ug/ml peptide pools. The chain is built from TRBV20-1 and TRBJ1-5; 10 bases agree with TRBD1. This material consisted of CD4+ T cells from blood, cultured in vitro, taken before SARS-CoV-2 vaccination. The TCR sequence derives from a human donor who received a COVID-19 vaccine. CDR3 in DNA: TGCAGTGCTAGTTCGGGACAGGGGAATCAGCCCCAGCATTTT. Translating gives CSASSGQGNQPQHF.